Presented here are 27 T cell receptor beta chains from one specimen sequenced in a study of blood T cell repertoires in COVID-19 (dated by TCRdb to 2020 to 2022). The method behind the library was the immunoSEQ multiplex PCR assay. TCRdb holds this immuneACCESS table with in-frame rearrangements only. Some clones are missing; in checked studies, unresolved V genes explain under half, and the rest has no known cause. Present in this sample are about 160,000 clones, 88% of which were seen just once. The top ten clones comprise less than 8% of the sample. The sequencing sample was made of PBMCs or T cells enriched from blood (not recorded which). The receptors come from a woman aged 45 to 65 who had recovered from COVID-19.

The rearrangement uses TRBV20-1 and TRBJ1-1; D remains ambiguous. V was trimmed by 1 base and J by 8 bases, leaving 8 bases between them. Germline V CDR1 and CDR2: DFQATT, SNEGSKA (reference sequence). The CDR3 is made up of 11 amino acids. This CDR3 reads CSARGPGEAFF. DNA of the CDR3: TGCAGTGCTAGAGGCCCGGGGGAAGCTTTCTTT.

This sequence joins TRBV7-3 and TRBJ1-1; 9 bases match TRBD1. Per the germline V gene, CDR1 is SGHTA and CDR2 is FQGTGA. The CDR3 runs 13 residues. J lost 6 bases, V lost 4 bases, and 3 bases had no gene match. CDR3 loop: CASSSDRGSEAFF. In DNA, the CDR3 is TGTGCCAGCAGCTCGGACAGGGGATCTGAAGCTTTCTTT.

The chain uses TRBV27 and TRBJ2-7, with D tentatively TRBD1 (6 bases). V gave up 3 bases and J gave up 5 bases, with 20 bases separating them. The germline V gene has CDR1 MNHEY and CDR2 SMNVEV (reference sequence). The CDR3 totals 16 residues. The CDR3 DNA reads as TGTGCCAGCAGTTTGGGCTTCAGGGGCTCGGGCCACGAGCAGTACTTC. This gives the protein CASSLGFRGSGHEQYF.

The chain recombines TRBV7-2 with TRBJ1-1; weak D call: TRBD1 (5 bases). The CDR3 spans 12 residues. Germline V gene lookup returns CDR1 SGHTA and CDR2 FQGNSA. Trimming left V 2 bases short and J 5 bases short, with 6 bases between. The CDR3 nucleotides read TGTGCCAGCAGCTTAAAGGGGACTGAAGCTTTCTTT. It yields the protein CASSLKGTEAFF.

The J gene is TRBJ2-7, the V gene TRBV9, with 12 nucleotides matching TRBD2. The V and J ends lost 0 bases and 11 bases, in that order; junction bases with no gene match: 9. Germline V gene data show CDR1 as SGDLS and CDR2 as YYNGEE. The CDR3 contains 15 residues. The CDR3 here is CASSVEATSGGYEYF. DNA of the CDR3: TGTGCCAGCAGCGTAGAGGCTACTAGCGGGGGGTACGAGTACTTC.

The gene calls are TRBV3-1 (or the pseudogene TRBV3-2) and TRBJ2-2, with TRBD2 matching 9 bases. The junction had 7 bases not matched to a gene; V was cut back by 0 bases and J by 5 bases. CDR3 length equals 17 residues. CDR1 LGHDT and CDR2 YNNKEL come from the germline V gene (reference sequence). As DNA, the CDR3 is TGTGCCAGCAGCCAAGATCGGGGCGGGAGGGGGACCGGGGAGCTGTTTTTT. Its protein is CASSQDRGGRGTGELFF.

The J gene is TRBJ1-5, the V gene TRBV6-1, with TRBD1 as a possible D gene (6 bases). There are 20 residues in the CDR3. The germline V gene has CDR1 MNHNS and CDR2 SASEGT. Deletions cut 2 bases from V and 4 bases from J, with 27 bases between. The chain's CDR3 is CASSETLPSSWTVNNQPQHF. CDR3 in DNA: TGTGCCAGCAGTGAAACCCTCCCCTCGTCATGGACAGTGAATAATCAGCCCCAGCATTTT.

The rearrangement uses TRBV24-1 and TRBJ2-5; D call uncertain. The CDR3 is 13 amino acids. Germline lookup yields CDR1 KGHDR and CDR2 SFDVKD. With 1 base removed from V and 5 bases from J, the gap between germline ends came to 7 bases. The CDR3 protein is CATSDFQMETQYF. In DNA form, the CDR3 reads TGTGCCACCAGTGATTTTCAGATGGAGACCCAGTACTTC.

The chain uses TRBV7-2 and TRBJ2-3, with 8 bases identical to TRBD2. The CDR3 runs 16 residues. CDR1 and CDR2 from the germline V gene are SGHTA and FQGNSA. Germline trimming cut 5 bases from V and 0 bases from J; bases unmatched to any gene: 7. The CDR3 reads CASSQAGGLSTDTQYF. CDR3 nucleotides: TGTGCCAGCAGCCAGGCGGGGGGATTGAGCACAGATACGCAGTATTTT.

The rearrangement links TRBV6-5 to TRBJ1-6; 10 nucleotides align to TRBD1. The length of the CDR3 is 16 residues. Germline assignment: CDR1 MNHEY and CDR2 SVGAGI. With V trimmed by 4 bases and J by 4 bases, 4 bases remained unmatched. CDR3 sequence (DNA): TGTGCCAGCAGTTCCTGGGACAGGGGATATAATTCACCCCTCCACTTT. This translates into CASSSWDRGYNSPLHF.

In DNA form, the CDR3 reads TGTGCCAGCAGCCGGGATTTTAACTATGGCTACACCTTC. Amino acid sequence: CASSRDFNYGYTF. The J gene is TRBJ1-2, the V gene TRBV25-1; no definite D call. V was cut by 6 bases and J by 1 base, with 9 bases left in between. This CDR3 region has 13 residues. The germline V gene has CDR1 MGHDK and CDR2 SYGVNS.

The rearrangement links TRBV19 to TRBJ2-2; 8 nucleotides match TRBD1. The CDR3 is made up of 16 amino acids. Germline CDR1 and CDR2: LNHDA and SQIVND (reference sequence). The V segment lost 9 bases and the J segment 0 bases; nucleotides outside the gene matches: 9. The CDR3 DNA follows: TGTGCCAGCTTAAAAAACAGGGGGACGAACACCGGGGAGCTGTTTTTT. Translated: CASLKNRGTNTGELFF.

DNA of the CDR3: TGCAGCGTTCAGAGGACAGGGGGCTTAGGCTACACCTTC. Translation: CSVQRTGGLGYTF. The chain is built from TRBV29-1 and TRBJ1-2; TRBD1 agrees at 11 bases. CDR1 and CDR2 from the germline V gene are SQVTM and ANQGSEA. After removal of 5 bases from V and 8 bases from J, the junction contained 7 bases not matched to a gene. This CDR3 comprises 13 residues.

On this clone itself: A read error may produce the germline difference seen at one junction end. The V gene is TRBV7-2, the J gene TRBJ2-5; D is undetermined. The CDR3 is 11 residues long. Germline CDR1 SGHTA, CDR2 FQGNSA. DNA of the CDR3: TGTGCCAGCACCTTACGGGAGACCCAGTACTTC. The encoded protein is CASTLRETQYF. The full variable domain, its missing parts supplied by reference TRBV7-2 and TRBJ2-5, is GAGVSQSPSNKVTEKGKDVELRCDPISGHTALYWYRQSLGQGLEFLIYFQGNSAPDKSGLPSDRFSAERTGGSVSTLTIQRTQQEDSAVYLCASTLRETQYFGPGTRLLVL.

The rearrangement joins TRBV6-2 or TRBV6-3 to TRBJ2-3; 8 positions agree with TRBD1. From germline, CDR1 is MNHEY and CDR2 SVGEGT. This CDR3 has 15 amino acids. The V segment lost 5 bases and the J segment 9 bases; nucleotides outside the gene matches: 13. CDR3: CASSLPEQGARTQYF. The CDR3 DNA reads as TGTGCCAGCAGTCTCCCCGAGCAGGGGGCACGAACGCAGTATTTT.

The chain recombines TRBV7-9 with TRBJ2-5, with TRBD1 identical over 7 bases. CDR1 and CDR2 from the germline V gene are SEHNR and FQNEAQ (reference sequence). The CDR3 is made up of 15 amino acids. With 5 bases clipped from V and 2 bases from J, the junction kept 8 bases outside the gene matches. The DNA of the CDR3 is TGTGCCAGCAGCCCCCAGGGGGTTTTACAAGAGACCCAGTACTTC. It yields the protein CASSPQGVLQETQYF.

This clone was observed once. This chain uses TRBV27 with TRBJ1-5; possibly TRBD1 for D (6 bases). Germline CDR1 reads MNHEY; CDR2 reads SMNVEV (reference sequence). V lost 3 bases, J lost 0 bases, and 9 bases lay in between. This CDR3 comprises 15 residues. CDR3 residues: CASSLGALSNQPQHF. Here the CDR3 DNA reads TGTGCCAGCAGTTTGGGGGCCCTTAGCAATCAGCCCCAGCATTTT.

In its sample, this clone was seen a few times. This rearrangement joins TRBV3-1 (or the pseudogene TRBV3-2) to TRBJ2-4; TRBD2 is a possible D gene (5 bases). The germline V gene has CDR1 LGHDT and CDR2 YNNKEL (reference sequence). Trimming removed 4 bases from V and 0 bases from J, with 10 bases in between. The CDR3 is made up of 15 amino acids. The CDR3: CASSRIRGAKNIQYF. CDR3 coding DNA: TGTGCCAGCAGCCGCATACGGGGAGCCAAAAACATTCAGTACTTC.

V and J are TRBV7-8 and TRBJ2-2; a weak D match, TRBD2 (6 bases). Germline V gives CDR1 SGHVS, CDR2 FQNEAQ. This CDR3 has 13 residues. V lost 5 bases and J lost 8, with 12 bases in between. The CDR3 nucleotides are TGTGCCAGCAGCCTAAGGACTACTGGGGAGCTGTTTTTT. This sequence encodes CASSLRTTGELFF.

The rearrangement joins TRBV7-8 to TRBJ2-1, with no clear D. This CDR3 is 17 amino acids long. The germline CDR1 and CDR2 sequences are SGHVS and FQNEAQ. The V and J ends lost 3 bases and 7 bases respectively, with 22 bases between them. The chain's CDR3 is CASSFPPRAKNPNEQFF. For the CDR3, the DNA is TGTGCCAGCAGCTTCCCCCCCCGAGCCAAGAACCCGAATGAGCAGTTCTTC.

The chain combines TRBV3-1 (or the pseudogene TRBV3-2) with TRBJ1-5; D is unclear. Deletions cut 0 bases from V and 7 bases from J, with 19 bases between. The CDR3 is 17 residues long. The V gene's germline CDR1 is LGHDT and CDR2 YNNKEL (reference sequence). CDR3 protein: CASSQDPRRDSRQPQHF. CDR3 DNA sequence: TGTGCCAGCAGCCAAGACCCCAGGAGGGATTCGAGGCAGCCCCAGCATTTT.

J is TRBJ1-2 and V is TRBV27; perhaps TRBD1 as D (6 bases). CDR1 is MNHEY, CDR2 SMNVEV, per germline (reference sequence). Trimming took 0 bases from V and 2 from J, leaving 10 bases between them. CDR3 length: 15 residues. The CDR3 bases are TGTGCCAGCAGTTTATCGCCAACAGGGAACTATGGCTACACCTTC. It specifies CASSLSPTGNYGYTF.

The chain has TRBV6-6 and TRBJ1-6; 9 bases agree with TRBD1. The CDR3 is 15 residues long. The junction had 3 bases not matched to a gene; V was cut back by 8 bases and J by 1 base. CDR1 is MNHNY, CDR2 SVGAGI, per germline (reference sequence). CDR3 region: CASVGQGSYNSPLHF. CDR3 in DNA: TGTGCCAGCGTGGGACAGGGTTCCTATAATTCACCCCTCCACTTT.

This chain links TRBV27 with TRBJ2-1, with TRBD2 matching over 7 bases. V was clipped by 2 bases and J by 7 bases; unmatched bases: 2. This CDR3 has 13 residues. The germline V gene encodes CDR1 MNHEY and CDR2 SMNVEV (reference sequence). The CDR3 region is CASSLRGENEQFF. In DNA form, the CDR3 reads TGTGCCAGCAGTTTACGGGGGGAGAATGAGCAGTTCTTC.

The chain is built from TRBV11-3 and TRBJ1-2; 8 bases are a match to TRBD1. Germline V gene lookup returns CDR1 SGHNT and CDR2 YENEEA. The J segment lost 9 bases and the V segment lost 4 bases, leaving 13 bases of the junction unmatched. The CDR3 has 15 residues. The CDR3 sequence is CASSSGQGFPHRYTF. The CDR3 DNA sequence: TGTGCCAGCAGCTCCGGACAGGGTTTTCCTCATCGCTACACCTTC.

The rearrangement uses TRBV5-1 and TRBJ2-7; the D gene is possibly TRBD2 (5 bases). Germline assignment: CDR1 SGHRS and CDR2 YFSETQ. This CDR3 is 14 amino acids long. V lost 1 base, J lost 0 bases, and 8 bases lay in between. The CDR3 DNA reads TGCGCCAGCAGCTTGACGGCGGGCTCCTACGAGCAGTACTTC. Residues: CASSLTAGSYEQYF.

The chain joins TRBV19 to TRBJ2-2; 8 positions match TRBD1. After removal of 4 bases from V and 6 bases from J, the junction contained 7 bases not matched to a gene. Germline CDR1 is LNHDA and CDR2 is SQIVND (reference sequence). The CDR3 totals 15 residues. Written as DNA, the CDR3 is TGTGCCAGTAGTACCGGACAGGGTAGGGCCGGGGAGCTGTTTTTT. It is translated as CASSTGQGRAGELFF.